This entry describes one T cell receptor beta chain. These data are taken from a study of T-cell reconstitution after alpha-beta-depleted transplantation in children. Germline CDR1 reads DFQATT; CDR2 reads SNEGSKA (reference sequence). The V gene end was trimmed by 3 bases and the J gene end by 6 bases; junction bases not matched to a gene: 11. The CDR3 is 15 residues long. The authors prepared the TCRbeta library with unique molecular identifiers. TCRdb itself ran the PCR reads through MiXCR, one entry per CDR3 protein. The sample shows around 400,000 distinct CDR3 sequences, 11% of them seen only once.

This clonotype was obtained from a human donor who donated a stem cell graft to a child with acute myeloid leukemia. The specimen was PBMCs from the stem cell graft donor, collected from the stem cell graft. J is TRBJ2-1 and V is TRBV20-1, with 7 bases that match TRBD2. CDR3 sequence reads: CSASGVGTTSNEQFF. The CDR3 region has the DNA TGCAGTGCTAGTGGAGTGGGGACTACTTCCAATGAGCAGTTCTTC.